A selection of T cell receptor beta chains follows, all from one sample in a study of T cell responses to AZD1222 COVID-19 vaccine. Clones were read by immunoSEQ multiplex PCR, and TCRdb kept only the in-frame ones, dropping some. This repertoire shows under 8,500 clones, approximately 88% found once; its top ten account for under 8%. The input for sequencing was peripheral blood, taken 28 days after the second AZD1222 dose. Source of these receptors: an adult who received the AZD1222 COVID-19 vaccine. The CDR3 runs from the conserved cysteine through the conserved F or W. The D gene is left open where the match is weak. Size is omitted from some rows. Given values are once, few, many or a class for expanded clones.

J gene: TRBJ1-2
clone size: few
D gene: NA
V gene: TRBV2
CDR3 DNA: TGTGCCAGCAGGGGACAACACTATGGCTACACCTTC
CDR3 protein: CASRGQHYGYTF

J gene: TRBJ1-2
clone size: NA
D gene: NA
V gene: TRBV3-1/TRBV3-2
CDR3 DNA: TGTGCCAGCAGCCAAGGTCCCGGGGGCGGCTACACCTTC
CDR3 protein: CASSQGPGGGYTF

J gene: TRBJ2-7
clone size: NA
D gene: TRBD1
V gene: TRBV28
CDR3 DNA: TGTGCCAGCAGGACCCTCGGACAGGGCATCTACGAGCAGTACTTC
CDR3 protein: CASRTLGQGIYEQYF

J gene: TRBJ2-7
clone size: once
D gene: TRBD1
V gene: TRBV29-1
CDR3 DNA: TGCAGCGTTGGCTATTGGGGGCAGGGGGAGTACGAGCAGTACTTC
CDR3 protein: CSVGYWGQGEYEQYF

J gene: TRBJ2-7
clone size: NA
D gene: NA
V gene: TRBV4-3
CDR3 DNA: TGCGCCAGCAGCCAAGAGGTCTTGGCAGCCTACGAGCAGTACTTC
CDR3 protein: CASSQEVLAAYEQYF

J gene: TRBJ2-7
clone size: NA
D gene: TRBD2
V gene: TRBV5-6
CDR3 DNA: TGTGCCAGCGGGCGGTACGCGGCTAGCGGGAGGGAGCAGTACTTC
CDR3 protein: CASGRYAASGREQYF

J gene: TRBJ2-5
clone size: few
D gene: NA
V gene: TRBV2
CDR3 DNA: TGTGCCAGCAGTGGGACCGGGACAACATTGTACTTC
CDR3 protein: CASSGTGTTLYF

J gene: TRBJ1-1
clone size: NA
D gene: TRBD1
V gene: TRBV5-4
CDR3 DNA: TGTGCCAGCAGCACAGGGGGCACGAACACTGAAGCTTTCTTT
CDR3 protein: CASSTGGTNTEAFF

J gene: TRBJ2-7
clone size: NA
D gene: NA
V gene: TRBV28
CDR3 DNA: TGTGCCAGCAGTTTAGCGGGGTTTTCCCCCCACGAGCAGTACTTC
CDR3 protein: CASSLAGFSPHEQYF

J gene: TRBJ1-3
clone size: NA
D gene: NA
V gene: TRBV4-2
CDR3 DNA: TGTGCCAGCAGCCAAGAGCAGGGATCCGGAAACACCATATATTTT
CDR3 protein: CASSQEQGSGNTIYF

J gene: TRBJ2-7
clone size: NA
D gene: NA
V gene: TRBV3-1/TRBV3-2
CDR3 DNA: TGTGCCAGCAGCCAATGGGGCGAGCCCGCCTACGAGCAGTACTTC
CDR3 protein: CASSQWGEPAYEQYF

J gene: TRBJ2-5
clone size: NA
D gene: NA
V gene: TRBV6-2/TRBV6-3
CDR3 DNA: TGTGCCAGCAGTGAGGACGGGTCCCGGAAGACCCAGTACTTC
CDR3 protein: CASSEDGSRKTQYF

J gene: TRBJ2-1
clone size: NA
D gene: NA
V gene: TRBV6-5
CDR3 DNA: TGTGCCAGCAGTTACAGGGTGGGTGAGCAGTTCTTC
CDR3 protein: CASSYRVGEQFF

J gene: TRBJ1-1
clone size: NA
D gene: NA
V gene: TRBV5-1
CDR3 DNA: TGCGCCAGCAGCCCCGCAACAGGGTTACCTGAAGCTTTCTTT
CDR3 protein: CASSPATGLPEAFF

J gene: TRBJ1-2
clone size: NA
D gene: TRBD1
V gene: TRBV27
CDR3 DNA: TGTGCCAGCAGTATACAGGGGAACTATGGCTACACCTTC
CDR3 protein: CASSIQGNYGYTF

J gene: TRBJ1-4
clone size: NA
D gene: NA
V gene: TRBV30
CDR3 DNA: TGTGCCTGGAGTGTAGGGGGGAAACTGTTTTTT
CDR3 protein: CAWSVGGKLFF

J gene: TRBJ1-5
clone size: few
D gene: NA
V gene: TRBV28
CDR3 DNA: TGTGCCAGCAGTCCCCCTGGAAGAGGGAGCAATCAGCCCCAGCATTTT
CDR3 protein: CASSPPGRGSNQPQHF

J gene: TRBJ1-5
clone size: NA
D gene: NA
V gene: TRBV7-9
CDR3 DNA: TGTGCCAGCAGCTTTTCAGGCCTCGCAGGGCCCCAGCATTTT
CDR3 protein: CASSFSGLAGPQHF

J gene: TRBJ1-2
clone size: once
D gene: TRBD1
V gene: TRBV10-2
CDR3 DNA: TGCGCCAGCATCGGGACAGGTGGCTACACCTTC
CDR3 protein: CASIGTGGYTF

J gene: TRBJ2-7
clone size: once
D gene: NA
V gene: TRBV10-2
CDR3 DNA: TGCGCCAGCAGCGCCGGGACGGAGAGATACGAGCAGTACTTC
CDR3 protein: CASSAGTERYEQYF

J gene: TRBJ2-5
clone size: NA
D gene: NA
V gene: TRBV11-1
CDR3 DNA: TGTGCCAGCAGCTTCAGACAGGCCAAGCAAGAGACCCAGTACTTC
CDR3 protein: CASSFRQAKQETQYF

J gene: TRBJ1-2
clone size: few
D gene: NA
V gene: TRBV28
CDR3 DNA: TGTGCCAGCAGTTTAGCGGGGGCGCCAAGGAACCCCTATAACTATGGCTACACCTTC
CDR3 protein: CASSLAGAPRNPYNYGYTF

J gene: TRBJ2-7
clone size: NA
D gene: NA
V gene: TRBV25-1
CDR3 DNA: TGTGCCAGCACTATCATAAACTACGAGCAGTACTTC
CDR3 protein: CASTIINYEQYF

J gene: TRBJ1-3
clone size: NA
D gene: TRBD1
V gene: TRBV15
CDR3 DNA: TGTGCCACCAGCATCGGACAGGGTGGTGGAAACACCATATATTTT
CDR3 protein: CATSIGQGGGNTIYF